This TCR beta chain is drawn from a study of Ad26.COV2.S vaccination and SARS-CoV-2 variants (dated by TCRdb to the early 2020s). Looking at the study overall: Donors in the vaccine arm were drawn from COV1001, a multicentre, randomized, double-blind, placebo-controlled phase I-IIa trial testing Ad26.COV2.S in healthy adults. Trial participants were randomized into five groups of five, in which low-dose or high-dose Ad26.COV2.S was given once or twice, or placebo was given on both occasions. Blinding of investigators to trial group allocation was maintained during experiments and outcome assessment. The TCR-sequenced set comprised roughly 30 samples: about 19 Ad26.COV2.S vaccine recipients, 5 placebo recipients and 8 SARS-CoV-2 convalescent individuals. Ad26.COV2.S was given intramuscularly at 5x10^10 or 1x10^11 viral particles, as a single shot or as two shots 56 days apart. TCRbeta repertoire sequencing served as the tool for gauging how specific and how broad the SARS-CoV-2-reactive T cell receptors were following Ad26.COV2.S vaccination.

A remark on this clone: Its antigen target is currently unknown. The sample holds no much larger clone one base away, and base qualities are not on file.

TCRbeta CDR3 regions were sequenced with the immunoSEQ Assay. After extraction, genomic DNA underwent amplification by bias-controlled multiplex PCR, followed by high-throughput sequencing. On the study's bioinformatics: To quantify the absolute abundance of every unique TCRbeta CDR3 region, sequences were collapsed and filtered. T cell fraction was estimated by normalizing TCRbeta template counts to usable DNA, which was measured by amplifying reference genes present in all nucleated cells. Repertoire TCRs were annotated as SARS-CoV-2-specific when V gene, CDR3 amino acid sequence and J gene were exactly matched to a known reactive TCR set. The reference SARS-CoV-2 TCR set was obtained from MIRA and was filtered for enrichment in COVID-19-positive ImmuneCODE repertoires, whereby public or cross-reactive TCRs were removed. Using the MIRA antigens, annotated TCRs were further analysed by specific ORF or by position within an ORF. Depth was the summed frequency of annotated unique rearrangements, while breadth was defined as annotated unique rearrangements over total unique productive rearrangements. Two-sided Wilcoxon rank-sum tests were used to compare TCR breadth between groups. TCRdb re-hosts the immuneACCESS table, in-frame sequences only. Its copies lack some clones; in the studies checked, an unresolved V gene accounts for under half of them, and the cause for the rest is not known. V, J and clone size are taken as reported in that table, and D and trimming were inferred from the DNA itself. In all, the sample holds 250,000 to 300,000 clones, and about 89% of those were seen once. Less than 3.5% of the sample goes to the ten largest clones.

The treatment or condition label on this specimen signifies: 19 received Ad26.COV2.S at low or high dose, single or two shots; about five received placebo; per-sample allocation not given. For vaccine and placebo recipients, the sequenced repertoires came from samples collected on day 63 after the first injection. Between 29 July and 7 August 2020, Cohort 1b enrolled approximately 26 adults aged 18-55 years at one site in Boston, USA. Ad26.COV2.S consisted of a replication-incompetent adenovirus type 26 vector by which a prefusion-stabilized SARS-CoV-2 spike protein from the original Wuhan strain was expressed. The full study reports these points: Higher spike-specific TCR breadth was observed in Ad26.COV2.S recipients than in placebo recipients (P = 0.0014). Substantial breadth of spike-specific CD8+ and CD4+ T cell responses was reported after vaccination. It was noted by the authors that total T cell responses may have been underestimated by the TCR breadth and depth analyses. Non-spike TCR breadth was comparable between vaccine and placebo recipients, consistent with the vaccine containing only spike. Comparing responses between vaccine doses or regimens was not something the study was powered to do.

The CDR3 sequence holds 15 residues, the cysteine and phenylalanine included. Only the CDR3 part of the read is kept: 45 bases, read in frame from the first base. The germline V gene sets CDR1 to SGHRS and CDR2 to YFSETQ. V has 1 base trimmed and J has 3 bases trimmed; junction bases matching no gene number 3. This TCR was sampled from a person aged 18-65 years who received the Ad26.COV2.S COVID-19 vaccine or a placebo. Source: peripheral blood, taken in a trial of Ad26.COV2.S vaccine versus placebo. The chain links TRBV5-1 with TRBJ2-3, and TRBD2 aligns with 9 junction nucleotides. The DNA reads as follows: TGCGCCAGCAGCTTGCAAAGCGGGAGGACAGATACGCAGTATTTT. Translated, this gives CASSLQSGRTDTQYF.